This T cell receptor beta chain stems from a study of cytomegalovirus exposure and HLA in healthy donors. Study observations and caveats: A later look showed TCR association rates differing by HLA locus, highest for DRB1 and lowest for HLA-C. Relative to the roughly 700-donor mean, N-insertions were reportedly fewer in an Asian-associated ancestry cluster in a later analysis. For most TCR beta V segments, an earlier analysis put the productive rate at about 87% or about 30% of the time.

Both 60 Vbeta primers and 13 Jbeta primers went into the PCR. Repertoires were generated with immunoSEQ multiplex PCR, while TCRdb's copy carries only in-frame clones and drops some. The repertoire consists of around 150,000 clones, with 80% occurring once and the leading ten covering about 2.2%. Germline assignment: CDR1 SGHRS and CDR2 YFSETQ. The CDR3 length is 16 residues. V lost 5 bases and J lost 3; bases outside the gene matches: 6. Points on this clone: The antigen is unknown.

The sample consisted of PBMCs. This sequence joins TRBV5-1 and TRBJ2-3; 13 nucleotides line up with TRBD2. This clonotype was obtained from a man aged 25 to 40 in good health and CMV-seronegative. CDR3 protein: CASRTGTSGETDTQYF. The CDR3 DNA sequence: TGCGCCAGCAGAACCGGGACTAGCGGGGAAACAGATACGCAGTATTTT.